What follows are 24 T cell receptor beta chains derived from one specimen sequenced in a study of blood T cells in healthy people across ages. A second PCR of about 7 to 11 cycles used a sample-barcoded 5' primer and a J-beta primer mix. TCRdb fed the 5' RACE reads into MiXCR, producing one record per CDR3 protein. The table shows roughly 1 million distinct CDR3 sequences, with 20% to 25% occurring only once. The same sample was also used in a study of T cells of mothers and their children.

The sample comprised blood. These receptor sequences come from a girl aged 2-15 years in good health.

The chain links TRBV6-5 to TRBJ2-3, with D unclear. The CDR3 extends over 16 amino acids. V shed 6 bases and J shed 0 bases, with 16 bases lying between them. Looked up from germline, CDR1 is MNHEY and CDR2 is SVGAGI. The CDR3 bases are TGTGCCAGCAGCCGGACCGGTACCCAGAGCACAGATACGCAGTATTTT. Protein sequence: CASSRTGTQSTDTQYF.

There are a few counts of this clonotype. This sequence joins TRBV29-1 and TRBJ2-5, with no clear D. The J call may be mistaken, given a closer DNA end match to TRBJ2-1. This CDR3 contains 12 residues. The V gene's germline CDR1 is SQVTM and CDR2 ANQGSEA. Written as DNA, the CDR3 is TGCAGCGGCAATTTCGGGCTCAATGAGCAGTTCTTC. It is translated as CSGNFGLNEQFF.

This clonotype has more than one count but fewer than ten. This chain links TRBV7-3 with TRBJ2-5; 9 bases line up with TRBD1. The length of the CDR3 is 16 residues. Germline V lookup: CDR1 SGHTA, CDR2 FQGTGA. J gave up 4 bases and V 2 bases, and 8 bases lay outside the gene matches. The CDR3 protein is CASSLENRGPSETQYF. The CDR3 DNA is TGTGCCAGCAGCTTAGAAAACAGGGGGCCGTCAGAGACCCAGTACTTC.

This sequence joins TRBV20-1 and TRBJ1-1, with no clear D. The germline CDR1 and CDR2 sequences are DFQATT and SNEGSKA (reference sequence). The CDR3 extends over 14 amino acids. Trimming removed 6 bases from V and 0 bases from J, with 14 bases in between. CDR3 nucleotide sequence: TGCAGTGCCGAAACCTTGGGTATGAACACTGAAGCTTTCTTT. It translates to CSAETLGMNTEAFF.

The chain has TRBV29-1 and TRBJ1-2, with D possibly matching TRBD1 (5 bases). CDR3 size: 13 residues. The V end lost 4 bases, the J end lost 3 bases, and 12 bases lay between the germline ends. The germline gives CDR1 SQVTM, CDR2 ANQGSEA. DNA of the CDR3: TGCAGCGTTGGAGGAGGGGAGGACTATGGCTACACCTTC. This encodes CSVGGGEDYGYTF.

Note on this clonotype: It may be a read error: a sequence one base away is much more abundant. The rearrangement joins TRBV15 to TRBJ2-5; a possible D gene is TRBD1 (6 bases). The CDR3 totals 13 residues. CDR1 is LNHNV, CDR2 YYDKDF, per germline (reference sequence). The ends were cut back, 2 bases at V and 4 bases at J, with 8 bases in the middle. This chain's CDR3 is CATSRSRGETQYF. The CDR3 DNA reads TGTGCCACCAGCAGAAGCAGGGGAGAGACCCAGTACTTC.

The V call is TRBV27, the J call TRBJ1-3, with TRBD1 as a possible D gene (5 bases). CDR1 MNHEY and CDR2 SMNVEV come from the germline V gene (reference sequence). Trimming pared 2 bases from V and 2 bases from J, leaving 13 bases between. This CDR3 has 16 amino acids. CDR3 sequence: CASSLDGASPGNTIYF. CDR3 nucleotides: TGTGCCAGCAGTTTAGACGGGGCAAGCCCTGGAAACACCATATATTTT.

This chain joins TRBV6-2 or TRBV6-3 and TRBJ1-4, with TRBD1 identical over 8 bases. Germline V gives CDR1 MNHEY, CDR2 SVGEGT. The J segment lost 2 bases and the V segment lost 4 bases, leaving 6 bases of the junction unmatched. The CDR3 covers 16 residues. This chain's CDR3 is CASSSPDRDTNEKLFF. DNA of the CDR3: TGTGCCAGCAGTTCCCCGGACAGGGATACTAATGAAAAACTGTTTTTT.

This clonotype occurred a few times. V gene TRBV6-6 combines with J gene TRBJ2-5, with unresolved D. Per the germline V gene, CDR1 is MNHNY and CDR2 is SVGAGI (reference sequence). The V end lost 8 bases, the J end lost 2 bases, and 9 bases lay between the germline ends. This CDR3 region has 12 residues. The CDR3 DNA reads TGTGCCAGCCGTCCCGGTCAAGAGACCCAGTACTTC. It encodes CASRPGQETQYF.

The chain combines TRBV12-3 or TRBV12-4 with TRBJ1-2; possibly TRBD1 for D (5 bases). This CDR3 region has 14 residues. V gave up 1 base and J gave up 5 bases, with 11 bases separating them. Here the CDR3 reads CASSLGRAGYGYTF. The CDR3, as DNA: TGTGCCAGCAGTTTAGGTCGGGCAGGGTATGGCTACACCTTC.

This rearrangement joins TRBV20-1 to TRBJ2-3; D is unclear. CDR3 length: 16 amino acids. The V end lost 0 bases, the J end lost 5 bases, and 18 bases lay between the germline ends. Germline assignment: CDR1 DFQATT and CDR2 SNEGSKA (reference sequence). DNA for the CDR3: TGCAGTGCTAGAGATCTAGAGTTAACGACGGGAGATACGCAGTATTTT. Translation gives CSARDLELTTGDTQYF.

This chain joins TRBV4-1 and TRBJ2-1; 11 bases agree with TRBD2. The length of the CDR3 is 16 residues. Germline CDR1 MGHRA, CDR2 YSYEKL. With 2 bases clipped from V and 4 bases from J, the junction kept 4 bases outside the gene matches. CDR3 sequence (DNA): TGCGCCAGCAGCCAACCCACTAGCGGGAGTTACAATGAGCAGTTCTTC. Translation: CASSQPTSGSYNEQFF.

This clonotype was seen a handful of times. DNA of the CDR3: TGTGCCAGCAGTACTATGACAGGAAGGTACCAAGAGACCCAGTACTTC. It is translated as CASSTMTGRYQETQYF. The chain joins TRBV12-3 or TRBV12-4 to TRBJ2-5, with a weak D call TRBD1 (6 bases). The CDR3 is 16 residues long. V lost 5 bases and J 0 bases, leaving 16 bases between the germline ends.

This clonotype has more than one count but fewer than ten. The CDR3 nucleotides are TGTGCCAGCAGTGGAACAGCTGGACAGCCCCAGCATTTT. Protein product: CASSGTAGQPQHF. This rearrangement joins TRBV6-4 to TRBJ1-5; no reliable D call. Per germline, CDR1 MRHNA and CDR2 SNTAGT. The CDR3 is 13 amino acids. With 4 bases removed from V and 7 bases from J, the gap between germline ends came to 11 bases.

This clonotype was recorded a few times. The V call is TRBV4-1, the J call TRBJ2-7, with TRBD2 matching 11 bases. J gave up 1 base and V 3 bases, and 5 bases lay outside the gene matches. The CDR3 has 16 residues. Germline V lookup: CDR1 MGHRA, CDR2 YSYEKL. The CDR3 loop reads CASSQAGTSGSYEQYF. Written as DNA, the CDR3 is TGCGCCAGCAGCCAGGCCGGGACTAGCGGTTCCTACGAGCAGTACTTC.

This clonotype was counted a few times. V usage is TRBV7-9 and J usage is TRBJ1-2; D unresolved. CDR1 is SEHNR, CDR2 FQNEAQ, per germline (reference sequence). V was trimmed by 5 bases and J by 3 bases, leaving 16 bases between them. This CDR3 spans 15 amino acids. DNA of the CDR3: TGTGCCAGCAGCCAGCCGGGCCGCTGTCACTATGGCTACACCTTC. This codes for CASSQPGRCHYGYTF.

Written as DNA, the CDR3 is TGCAGTGCTAGCTACGGGCCAGAAAGAAGGAATGAGCAGTTCTTC. This encodes CSASYGPERRNEQFF. The rearrangement joins TRBV20-1 to TRBJ2-5; D remains ambiguous. With the DNA end fitting TRBJ2-1 better, the J assignment may be wrong. The length of the CDR3 is 15 residues. Germline CDR1 reads DFQATT; CDR2 reads SNEGSKA (reference sequence).

This clonotype was detected a few times. The chain combines TRBV28 with TRBJ1-3; D is undetermined. The length of the CDR3 is 15 residues. The germline gives CDR1 MDHEN, CDR2 SYDVKM. The ends were cut back, 2 bases at V and 8 bases at J, with 16 bases in the middle. The CDR3 sequence: CASSLPTASYDTIYF. The DNA for the CDR3 is TGTGCCAGCAGTTTACCGACGGCCTCTTATGACACCATATATTTT.

The chain combines TRBV7-8 with TRBJ2-5; possible D gene TRBD2, 5 bases. Trimming stripped 2 bases from V and 2 bases from J, with 21 bases between. The germline V gene has CDR1 SGHVS and CDR2 FQNEAQ. The CDR3 is made up of 18 amino acids. The CDR3 DNA is TGTGCCAGCAGCTTAATCTTCGGGGAGAGGGAGTATCAAGAGACCCAGTACTTC. Protein product: CASSLIFGEREYQETQYF. Full variable domain (missing parts from reference TRBV7-8 and TRBJ2-5): GAGVSQSPRYKVAKRGQDVALRCDPISGHVSLFWYQQALGQGPEFLTYFQNEAQLDKSGLPSDRFFAERPEGSVSTLKIQRTQQEDSAVYLCASSLIFGEREYQETQYFGPGTRLLVL.

This clonotype was recorded a few times. At one end, the junction sequence differs from germline, possibly due to a read error. The chain links TRBV25-1 to TRBJ2-5; D perhaps matches TRBD2 (7 bases). This CDR3 has 11 residues. Looked up from germline, CDR1 is MGHDK and CDR2 is SYGVNS. The CDR3 region has the DNA TGTGCCAGCAGTCCGGGGGGCCAGATTGACTTC. Amino acids: CASSPGGQIDF.

This clonotype has just a few counts. The gene calls are TRBV25-1 and TRBJ2-7; D possibly corresponds to TRBD1 (6 bases). The length of the CDR3 is 12 residues. Trimming shortened V by 10 bases and J by 2 bases, and 12 bases separated the two germline ends. The germline V gene encodes CDR1 MGHDK and CDR2 SYGVNS. CDR3 nucleotide sequence: TGTGCCACCGGGACATCGACCTACGAGCAGTACTTC. The encoded protein is CATGTSTYEQYF.

This clonotype occurred a few times. The chain joins TRBV6-2 or TRBV6-3 to TRBJ2-5; no clear D. Gene TRBJ2-7 matches the end of the DNA better, so the J call may be wrong. The CDR3 covers 11 residues. The V gene's germline CDR1 is MNHEY and CDR2 SVGEGT. CDR3 in DNA: TGTGCCAGCAGGATCTCCTACGAGCAGTACTTC. Translation: CASRISYEQYF.

This clonotype was picked up one time. The CDR3 DNA reads TGTGCCAGCAGCTTAACGACTAGCGGGGCCCAAGAGACCCAGTACTTC. Translating it yields CASSLTTSGAQETQYF. The chain couples TRBV7-2 to TRBJ2-5, with 11 nucleotides matching TRBD2. The germline CDR1 and CDR2 sequences are SGHTA and FQGNSA. Germline trimming cut 2 bases from V and 1 base from J; bases unmatched to any gene: 3. The CDR3 covers 16 residues.

In this sample, this clonotype turned up a few times. V and J are TRBV12-3 or TRBV12-4 and TRBJ1-6, with unresolved D. The CDR3 length is 13 residues. V was cut by 6 bases and J by 7 bases, with 10 bases left in between. This CDR3 reads CASRTLGNSPLHF. DNA of the CDR3: TGTGCCAGCAGGACCTTGGGGAATTCACCCCTCCACTTT.